This T cell receptor beta chain was identified during a study of cytomegalovirus exposure and HLA in healthy donors. Overall study results and limits: Diagnosis of cytomegalovirus status made by the classifier reportedly showed high specificity and sensitivity. Most TCR sequences showed up rarely, but some public TCRs showed up in many donors. TRBV6-2, TRBV6-3 and some other V segments were excluded as indistinguishable.

In the case of this clone: Its antigen is unknown.

Per germline, CDR1 SGHAT and CDR2 FQNNGV. V was clipped by 3 bases and J by 5 bases; unmatched bases: 4. CDR3 length: 13 residues. Primers for the PCR totalled 60 Vbeta and 13 Jbeta. The protocol was immunoSEQ multiplex PCR, while the TCRdb copy is restricted to in-frame clones and leaves out a portion. Of about 98,000 clones in the sample, roughly 76% are singletons; the top ten hold 2.5%. V is TRBV11-2 and J is TRBJ2-7; 7 nucleotides agree with TRBD1. The sample comprised PBMCs. This TCR came from a man aged 50 or older in good health and CMV-seronegative. CDR3 loop: CASSFTGAHEQYF. CDR3 bases: TGTGCCAGCAGCTTTACAGGGGCCCACGAGCAGTACTTC.